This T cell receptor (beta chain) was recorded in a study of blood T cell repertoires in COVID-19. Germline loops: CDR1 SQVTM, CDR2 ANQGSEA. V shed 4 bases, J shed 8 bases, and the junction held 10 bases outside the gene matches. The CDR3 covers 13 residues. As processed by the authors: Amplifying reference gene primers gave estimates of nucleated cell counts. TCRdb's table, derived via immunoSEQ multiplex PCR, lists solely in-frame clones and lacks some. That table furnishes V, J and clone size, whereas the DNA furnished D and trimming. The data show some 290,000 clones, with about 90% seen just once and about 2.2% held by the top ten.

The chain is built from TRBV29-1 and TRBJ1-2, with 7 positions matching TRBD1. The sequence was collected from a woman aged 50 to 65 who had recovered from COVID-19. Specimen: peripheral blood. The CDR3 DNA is TGCAGCGTTGTGGTTGGAGGGGGCTTGGGCTACACCTTC. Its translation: CSVVVGGGLGYTF. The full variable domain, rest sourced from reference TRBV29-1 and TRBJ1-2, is SAVISQKPSRDICQRGTSLTIQCQVDSQVTMMFWYRQQPGQSLTLIATANQGSEATYESGFVIDKFPISRPNLTFSTLTVSNMSPEDSSIYLCSVVVGGGLGYTFGSGTRLTVV.